One T cell receptor beta chain is described in this entry. What it recognizes is unknown. This specimen comes from a study of beta chain features in type 1 diabetes. For the study at large: The number of sorted cells examined across all samples was around 99 million.

Investigators reverse transcribed all isolated RNA, so they sequenced expressed TCRB transcripts. Measured with immunoSEQ multiplex PCR; TCRdb has only the in-frame clones, and not every one. The sample records fewer than 400,000 clones, roughly 9% being singletons. Regarding the study as a whole: Naive, central memory and Treg TCRB repertoires seemed to resemble each other more closely in patients than they did in healthy donors. The study found moderately but significantly shorter TCRB CDR3s in all four CD4+ subsets of Type 1 diabetes patients.

The CDR3 has 13 amino acids. Between the trimmed V and J ends, which lost 4 bases and 5 bases, there was a span of 12 bases. Germline CDR1 and CDR2: SGDLS and YYNGEE. The source is a man aged 25-45 years with type 1 diabetes. The chain carries TRBV9 and TRBJ1-2; no definite D call. The specimen was central memory CD4+ T cells from blood. CDR3 loop: CASSQGNWYGYTF. The CDR3 bases are TGTGCCAGCAGCCAAGGTAACTGGTATGGCTACACCTTC.